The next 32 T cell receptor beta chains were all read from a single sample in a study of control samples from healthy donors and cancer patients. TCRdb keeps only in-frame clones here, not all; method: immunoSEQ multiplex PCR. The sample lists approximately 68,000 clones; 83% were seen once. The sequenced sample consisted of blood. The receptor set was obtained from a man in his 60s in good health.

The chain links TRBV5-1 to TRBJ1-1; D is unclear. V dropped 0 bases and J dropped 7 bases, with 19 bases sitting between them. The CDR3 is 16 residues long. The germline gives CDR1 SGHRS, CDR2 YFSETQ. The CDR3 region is CASSLDYIPTSGEAFF. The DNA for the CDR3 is TGCGCCAGCAGCTTGGATTATATCCCCACCTCGGGTGAAGCTTTCTTT. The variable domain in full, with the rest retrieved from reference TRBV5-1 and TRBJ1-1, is KAGVTQTPRYLIKTRGQQVTLSCSPISGHRSVSWYQQTPGQGLQFLFEYFSETQRNKGNFPGRFSGRQFSNSRSEMNVSTLELGDSALYLCASSLDYIPTSGEAFFGQGTRLTVV.

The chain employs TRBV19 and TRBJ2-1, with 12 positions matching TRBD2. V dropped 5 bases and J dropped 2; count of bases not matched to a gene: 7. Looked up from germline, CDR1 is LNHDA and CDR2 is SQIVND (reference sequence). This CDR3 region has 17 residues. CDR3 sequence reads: CASSETSGSYAYNEQFF. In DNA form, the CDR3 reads TGTGCCAGTAGTGAGACTAGCGGGAGCTATGCCTACAATGAGCAGTTCTTC.

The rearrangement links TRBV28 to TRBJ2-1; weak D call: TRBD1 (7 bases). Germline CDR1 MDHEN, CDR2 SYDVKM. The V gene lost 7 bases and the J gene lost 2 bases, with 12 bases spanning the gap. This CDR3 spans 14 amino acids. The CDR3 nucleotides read TGTGCCAGCAACGGAGGGGGCGCCTACAATGAGCAGTTCTTC. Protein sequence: CASNGGGAYNEQFF.

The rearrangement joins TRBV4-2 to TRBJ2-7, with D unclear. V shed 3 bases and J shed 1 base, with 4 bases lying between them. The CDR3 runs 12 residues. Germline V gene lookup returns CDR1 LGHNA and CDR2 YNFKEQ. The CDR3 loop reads CASSQDSYEQYF. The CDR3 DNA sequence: TGTGCCAGCAGCCAGGATTCCTACGAGCAGTACTTC.

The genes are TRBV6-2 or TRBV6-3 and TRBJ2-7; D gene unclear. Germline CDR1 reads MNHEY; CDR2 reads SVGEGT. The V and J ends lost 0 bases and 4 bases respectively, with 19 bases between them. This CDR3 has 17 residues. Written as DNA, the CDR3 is TGTGCCAGCAGTTACTCGAGTGATCCACCCCTACTTTACGAGCAGTACTTC. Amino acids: CASSYSSDPPLLYEQYF.

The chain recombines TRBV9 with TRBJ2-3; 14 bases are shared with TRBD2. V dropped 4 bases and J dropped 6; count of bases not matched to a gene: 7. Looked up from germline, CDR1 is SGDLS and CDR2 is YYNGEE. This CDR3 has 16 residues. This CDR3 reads CASSFEGLAGVDTQYF. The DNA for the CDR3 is TGTGCCAGCAGCTTCGAGGGACTAGCGGGAGTCGATACGCAGTATTTT.

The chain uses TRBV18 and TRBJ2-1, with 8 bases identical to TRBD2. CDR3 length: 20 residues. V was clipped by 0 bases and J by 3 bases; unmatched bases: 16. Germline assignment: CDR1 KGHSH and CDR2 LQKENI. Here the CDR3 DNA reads TGTGCCAGCTCACCACCCGTGGGCAGGGCGGGAGGTTTGGGCTACAATGAGCAGTTCTTC. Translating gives CASSPPVGRAGGLGYNEQFF.

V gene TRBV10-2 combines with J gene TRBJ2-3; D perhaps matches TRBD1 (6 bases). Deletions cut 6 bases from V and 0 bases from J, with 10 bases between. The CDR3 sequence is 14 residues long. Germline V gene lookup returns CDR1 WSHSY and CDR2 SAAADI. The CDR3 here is CASRRTASTDTQYF. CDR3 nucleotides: TGCGCCAGCAGGCGGACAGCCAGCACAGATACGCAGTATTTT.

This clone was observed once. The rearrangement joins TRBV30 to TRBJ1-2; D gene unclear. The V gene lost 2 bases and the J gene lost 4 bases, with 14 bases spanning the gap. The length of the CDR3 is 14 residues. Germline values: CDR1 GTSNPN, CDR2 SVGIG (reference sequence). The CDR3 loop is CAWSSRGGLYGYTF. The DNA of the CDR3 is TGTGCCTGGAGTTCCCGGGGTGGACTCTATGGCTACACCTTC.

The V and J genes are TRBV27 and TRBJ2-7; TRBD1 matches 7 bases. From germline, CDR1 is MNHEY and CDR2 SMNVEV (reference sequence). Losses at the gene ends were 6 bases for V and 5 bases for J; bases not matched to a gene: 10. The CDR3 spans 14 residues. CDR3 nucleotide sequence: TGTGCCAGCAGCCTTTTCGACAGGGCTCACGAGCAGTACTTC. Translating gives CASSLFDRAHEQYF.

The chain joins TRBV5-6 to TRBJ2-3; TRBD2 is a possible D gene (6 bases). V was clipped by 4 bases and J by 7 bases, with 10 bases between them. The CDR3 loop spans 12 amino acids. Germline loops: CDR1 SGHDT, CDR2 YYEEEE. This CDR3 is CASSPGTHTQYF. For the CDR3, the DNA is TGTGCCAGCAGCCCCGGGACTCATACGCAGTATTTT.

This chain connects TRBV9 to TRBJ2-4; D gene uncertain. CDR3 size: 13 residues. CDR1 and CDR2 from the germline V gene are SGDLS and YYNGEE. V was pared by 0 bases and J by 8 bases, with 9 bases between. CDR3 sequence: CASSVGQVDIQYF. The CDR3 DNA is TGTGCCAGCAGCGTAGGGCAAGTTGACATTCAGTACTTC.

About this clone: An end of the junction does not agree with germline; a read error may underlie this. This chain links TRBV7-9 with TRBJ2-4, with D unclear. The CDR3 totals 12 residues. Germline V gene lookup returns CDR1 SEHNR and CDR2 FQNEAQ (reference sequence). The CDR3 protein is CASSSGEVARHF. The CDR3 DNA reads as TGTGCCAGCAGCTCTGGAGAGGTGGCCAGGCACTTC.

CDR3 residues: CASSLNPPGLETQYF. CDR3 coding DNA: TGTGCCAGCAGTTTAAACCCCCCAGGGTTAGAGACCCAGTACTTC. The V gene is TRBV28, the J gene TRBJ2-5; maybe TRBD1 (5 bases). Germline V gene sequence: CDR1 MDHEN, CDR2 SYDVKM. The CDR3 is 15 amino acids. V lost 2 bases, J lost 4 bases, and 14 bases lay in between.

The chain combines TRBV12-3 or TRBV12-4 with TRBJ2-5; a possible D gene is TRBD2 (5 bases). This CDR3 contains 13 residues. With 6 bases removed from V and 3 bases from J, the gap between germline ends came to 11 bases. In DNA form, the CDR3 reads TGTGCCAGCAGCTCGGGAACCGAAGAGACCCAGTACTTC. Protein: CASSSGTEETQYF.

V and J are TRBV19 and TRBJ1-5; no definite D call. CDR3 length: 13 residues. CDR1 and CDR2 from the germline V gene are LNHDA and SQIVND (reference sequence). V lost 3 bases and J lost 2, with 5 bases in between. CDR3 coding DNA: TGTGCCAGTAGTATGCGGGGCAATCAGCCCCAGCATTTT. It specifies CASSMRGNQPQHF.

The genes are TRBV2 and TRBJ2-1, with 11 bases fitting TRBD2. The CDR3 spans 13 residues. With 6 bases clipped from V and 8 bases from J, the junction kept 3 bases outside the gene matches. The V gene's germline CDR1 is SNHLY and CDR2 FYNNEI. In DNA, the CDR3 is TGTGCCAGCAGAAGGACTAGCGGGCATGAGCAGTTCTTC. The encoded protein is CASRRTSGHEQFF.

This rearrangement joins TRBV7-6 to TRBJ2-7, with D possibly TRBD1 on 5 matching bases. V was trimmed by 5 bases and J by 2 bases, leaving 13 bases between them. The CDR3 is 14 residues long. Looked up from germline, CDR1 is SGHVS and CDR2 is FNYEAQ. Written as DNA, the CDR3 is TGTGCCAGCAGCCCTAGGACGGACACCTACGAGCAGTACTTC. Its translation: CASSPRTDTYEQYF.

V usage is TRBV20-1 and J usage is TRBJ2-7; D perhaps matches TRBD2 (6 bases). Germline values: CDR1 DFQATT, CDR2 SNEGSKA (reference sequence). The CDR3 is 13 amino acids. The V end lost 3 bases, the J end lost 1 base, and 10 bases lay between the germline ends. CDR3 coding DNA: TGCAGTGCTAGTAGCGGTGGGTCCTACGAGCAGTACTTC. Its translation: CSASSGGSYEQYF.

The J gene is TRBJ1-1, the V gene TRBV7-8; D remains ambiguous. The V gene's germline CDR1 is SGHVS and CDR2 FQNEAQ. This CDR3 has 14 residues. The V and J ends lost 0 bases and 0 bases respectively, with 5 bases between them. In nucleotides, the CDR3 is TGTGCCAGCAGCTTAGCCAGTATGAACACTGAAGCTTTCTTT. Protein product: CASSLASMNTEAFF.

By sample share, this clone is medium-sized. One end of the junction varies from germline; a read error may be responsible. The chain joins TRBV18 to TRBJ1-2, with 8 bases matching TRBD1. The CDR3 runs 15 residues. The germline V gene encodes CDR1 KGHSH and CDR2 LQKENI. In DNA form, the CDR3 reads TGTGCCAGCTCGCCACTACCGGGACAGGCGGATGGCTACACCTTC. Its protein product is CASSPLPGQADGYTF.

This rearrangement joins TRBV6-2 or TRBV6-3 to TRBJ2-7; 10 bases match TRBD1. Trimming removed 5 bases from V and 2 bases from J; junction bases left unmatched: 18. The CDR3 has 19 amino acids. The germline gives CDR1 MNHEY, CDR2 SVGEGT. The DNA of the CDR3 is TGTGCCAGCAGTCCCTTAAACCATCCTGGGACAGGGGCAACCTACGAGCAGTACTTC. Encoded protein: CASSPLNHPGTGATYEQYF.

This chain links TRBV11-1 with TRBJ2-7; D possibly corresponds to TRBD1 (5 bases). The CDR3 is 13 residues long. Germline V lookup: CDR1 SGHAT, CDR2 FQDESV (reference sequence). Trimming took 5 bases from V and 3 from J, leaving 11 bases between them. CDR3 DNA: TGTGCCAGCAGCCCGCCAGACAGCTACGAGCAGTACTTC. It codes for CASSPPDSYEQYF.

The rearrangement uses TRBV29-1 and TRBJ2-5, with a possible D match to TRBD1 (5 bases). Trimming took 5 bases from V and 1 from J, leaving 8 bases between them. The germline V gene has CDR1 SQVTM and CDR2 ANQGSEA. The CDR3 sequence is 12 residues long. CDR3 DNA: TGCAGCGTTCGACAGTCCCAAGAGACCCAGTACTTC. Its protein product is CSVRQSQETQYF. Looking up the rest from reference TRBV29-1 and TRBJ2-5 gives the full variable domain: SAVISQKPSRDICQRGTSLTIQCQVDSQVTMMFWYRQQPGQSLTLIATANQGSEATYESGFVIDKFPISRPNLTFSTLTVSNMSPEDSSIYLCSVRQSQETQYFGPGTRLLVL.

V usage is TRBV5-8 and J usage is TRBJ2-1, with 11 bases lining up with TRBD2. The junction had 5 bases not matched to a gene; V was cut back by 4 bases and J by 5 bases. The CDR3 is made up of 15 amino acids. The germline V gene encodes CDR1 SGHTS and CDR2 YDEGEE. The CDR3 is CASSVGLAAHNEQFF. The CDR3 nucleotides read TGTGCCAGCAGCGTGGGACTAGCGGCACACAATGAGCAGTTCTTC.

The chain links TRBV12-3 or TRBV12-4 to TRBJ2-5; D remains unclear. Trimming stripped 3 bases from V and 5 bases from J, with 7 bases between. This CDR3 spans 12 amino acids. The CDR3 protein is CASSLTWETQYF. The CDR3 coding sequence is TGTGCCAGCAGTTTGACGTGGGAGACCCAGTACTTC.

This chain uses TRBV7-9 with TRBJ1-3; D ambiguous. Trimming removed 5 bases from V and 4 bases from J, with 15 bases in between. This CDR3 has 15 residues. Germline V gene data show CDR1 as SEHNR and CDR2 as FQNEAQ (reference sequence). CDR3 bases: TGTGCCAGCAGCCTCCCTGGGTCAGGAGGAAACACCATATATTTT. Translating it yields CASSLPGSGGNTIYF.

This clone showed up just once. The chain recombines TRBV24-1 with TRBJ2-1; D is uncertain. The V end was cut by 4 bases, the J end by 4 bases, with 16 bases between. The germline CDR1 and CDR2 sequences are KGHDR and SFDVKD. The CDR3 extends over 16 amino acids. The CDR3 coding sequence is TGTGCCACCAGTGACGGCAAGGACCCCCAGTACAATGAGCAGTTCTTC. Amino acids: CATSDGKDPQYNEQFF.

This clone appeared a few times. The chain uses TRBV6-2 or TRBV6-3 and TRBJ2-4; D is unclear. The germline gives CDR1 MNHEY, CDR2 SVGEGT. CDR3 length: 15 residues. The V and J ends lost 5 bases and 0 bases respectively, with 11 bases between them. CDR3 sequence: CASSQLALAKNIQYF. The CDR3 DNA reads TGTGCCAGCAGTCAACTGGCCCTAGCCAAAAACATTCAGTACTTC.

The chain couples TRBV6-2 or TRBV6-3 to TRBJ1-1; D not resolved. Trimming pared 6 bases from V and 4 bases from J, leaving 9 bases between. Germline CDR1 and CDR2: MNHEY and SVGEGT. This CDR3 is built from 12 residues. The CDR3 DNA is TGTGCCAGCAGCAAAGCTGTCACTGAAGCTTTCTTT. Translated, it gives CASSKAVTEAFF.

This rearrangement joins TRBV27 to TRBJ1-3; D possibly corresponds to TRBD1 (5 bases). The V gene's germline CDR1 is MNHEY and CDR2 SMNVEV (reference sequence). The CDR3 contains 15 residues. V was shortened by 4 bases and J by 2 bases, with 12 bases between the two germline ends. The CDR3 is CASSSSWGTGNTIYF. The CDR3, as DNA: TGTGCCAGCAGTTCAAGTTGGGGGACTGGAAACACCATATATTTT.

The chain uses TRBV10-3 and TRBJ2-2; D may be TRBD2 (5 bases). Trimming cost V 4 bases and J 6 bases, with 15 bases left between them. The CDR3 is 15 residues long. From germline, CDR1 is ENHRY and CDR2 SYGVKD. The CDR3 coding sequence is TGTGCCATCAGTGCCTCCGGGGTAGAGGCCGGGGAGCTGTTTTTT. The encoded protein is CAISASGVEAGELFF.